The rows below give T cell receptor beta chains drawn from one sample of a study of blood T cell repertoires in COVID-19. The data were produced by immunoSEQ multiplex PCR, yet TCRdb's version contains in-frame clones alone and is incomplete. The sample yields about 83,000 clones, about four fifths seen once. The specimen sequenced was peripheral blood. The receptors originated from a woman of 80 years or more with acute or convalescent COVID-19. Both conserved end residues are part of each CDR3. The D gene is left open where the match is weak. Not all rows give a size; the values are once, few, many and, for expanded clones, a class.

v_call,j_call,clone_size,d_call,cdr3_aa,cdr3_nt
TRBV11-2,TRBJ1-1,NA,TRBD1,CASCRGIGGGTEAFF,TGTGCCAGCTGCAGGGGGATTGGGGGTGGCACTGAAGCTTTCTTT
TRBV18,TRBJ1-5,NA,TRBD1,CASSRDRGDSNQPQHF,TGTGCCAGCTCCCGGGACAGGGGGGATAGCAATCAGCCCCAGCATTTT
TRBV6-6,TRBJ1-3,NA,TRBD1,CASSDPRGEGNTIYF,TGTGCCAGCAGTGACCCCAGGGGGGAGGGAAACACCATATATTTT
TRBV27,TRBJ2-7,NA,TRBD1,CASSQMVRDRAYEQYF,TGTGCCAGCAGCCAAATGGTACGGGACAGGGCCTACGAGCAGTACTTC
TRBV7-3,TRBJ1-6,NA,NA,CASKSRERANSPLHF,TGTGCCAGCAAGTCCCGAGAGAGGGCGAATTCACCCCTCCACTTT
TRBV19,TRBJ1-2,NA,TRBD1,CASSIGRQGHYGYTF,TGTGCCAGTAGTATAGGGAGACAGGGTCACTATGGCTACACCTTC
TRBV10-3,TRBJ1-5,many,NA,CAISESNGDSNQPQHF,TGTGCCATCAGTGAGTCGAACGGGGATAGCAATCAGCCCCAGCATTTT
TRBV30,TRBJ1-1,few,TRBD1,CAWTLTGEAFF,TGTGCCTGGACCCTGACAGGGGAAGCTTTCTTT
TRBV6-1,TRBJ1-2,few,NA,CASSENIRGPLYGYTF,TGTGCCAGCAGTGAAAATATCAGGGGCCCCCTCTATGGCTACACCTTC
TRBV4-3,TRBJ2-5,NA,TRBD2,CASSRQPPGTSGEYQETQYF,TGCGCCAGCAGCCGACAACCACCTGGGACTAGCGGGGAGTACCAAGAGACCCAGTACTTC
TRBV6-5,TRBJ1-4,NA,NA,CASSTRGGDEKLFF,TGTGCCAGCAGTACGAGGGGGGGGGATGAAAAACTGTTTTTT
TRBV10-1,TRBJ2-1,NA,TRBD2,CASSVASGGAGQFF,TGCGCCAGCAGTGTAGCTAGCGGGGGGGCTGGGCAGTTCTTC
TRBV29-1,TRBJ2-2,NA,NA,CSVGQTGELFF,TGCAGCGTTGGCCAGACCGGGGAGCTGTTTTTT
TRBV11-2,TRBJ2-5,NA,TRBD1,CASSLGIGGETQYF,TGTGCCAGCAGCTTAGGCATAGGGGGCGAGACCCAGTACTTC
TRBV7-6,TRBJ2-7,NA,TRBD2,CASSLGGSGGAYEQYF,TGTGCCAGCAGCTTAGGTGGTAGCGGGGGGGCGTACGAGCAGTACTTC
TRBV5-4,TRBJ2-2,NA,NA,CVQGNTGELFF,TGTGTACAGGGGAACACCGGGGAGCTGTTTTTT
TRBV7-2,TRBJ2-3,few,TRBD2,CASSLQSGGASDTQYF,TGTGCCAGCAGCTTACAGAGCGGGGGGGCATCAGATACGCAGTATTTT
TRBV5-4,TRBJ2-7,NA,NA,CASHSPSVGLKYEQYF,TGTGCCAGCCATTCGCCCTCTGTGGGCCTCAAATACGAGCAGTACTTC
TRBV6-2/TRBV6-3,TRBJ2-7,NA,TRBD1,CASSYGTGGYEQYF,TGTGCCAGCAGTTACGGGACAGGGGGCTACGAGCAGTACTTC
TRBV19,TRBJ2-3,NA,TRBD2,CASSPSRTSGLSTDTQYF,TGTGCCAGTAGTCCCTCGCGGACTAGCGGTCTTAGCACAGATACGCAGTATTTT
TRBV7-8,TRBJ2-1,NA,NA,CASSQRRDEQFF,TGTGCCAGCAGCCAACGGAGGGATGAGCAGTTCTTC
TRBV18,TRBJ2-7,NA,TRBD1,CASSPIYGGAGGTYEQYF,TGTGCCAGCTCACCCATTTACGGCGGGGCAGGGGGCACCTACGAGCAGTACTTC
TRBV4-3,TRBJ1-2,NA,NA,CASSQRQSAGYTF,TGCGCCAGCAGCCAGAGACAGTCGGCGGGCTACACCTTC
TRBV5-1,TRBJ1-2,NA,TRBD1,CASSAGQGDYGYTF,TGCGCCAGCAGCGCCGGACAGGGTGACTATGGCTACACCTTC
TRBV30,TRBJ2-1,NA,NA,CAWMGLGAPSYNEQFF,TGTGCCTGGATGGGTCTAGGGGCTCCGTCCTACAATGAGCAGTTCTTC
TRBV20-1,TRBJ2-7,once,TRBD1,CSAHRGGEQYF,TGCAGCGCCCACAGGGGTGGCGAGCAGTACTTC
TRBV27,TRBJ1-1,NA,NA,CASTVVNTEAFF,TGTGCCAGCACGGTGGTGAACACTGAAGCTTTCTTT
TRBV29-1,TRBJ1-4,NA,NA,CSVGGNRPEKLFF,TGCAGCGTTGGGGGCAACAGGCCTGAAAAACTGTTTTTT
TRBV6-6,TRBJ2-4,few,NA,CAIQGSSENIQYF,TGTGCCATCCAGGGGAGCAGCGAAAACATTCAGTACTTC
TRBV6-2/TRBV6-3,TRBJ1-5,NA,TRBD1,CASSSPGGAQPQHF,TGTGCCAGCAGTTCCCCAGGGGGCGCGCAGCCCCAGCATTTT
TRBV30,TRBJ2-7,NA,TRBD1,CAWARQGKNYEQYF,TGTGCCTGGGCCCGACAGGGGAAGAACTACGAGCAGTACTTC
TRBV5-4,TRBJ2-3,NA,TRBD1,CASSGKIQGAGDTQYF,TGTGCCAGCAGCGGGAAAATACAGGGGGCGGGAGATACGCAGTATTTT
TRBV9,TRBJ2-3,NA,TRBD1,CASSAPQTGATDTQYF,TGTGCCAGCAGCGCCCCCCAGACAGGGGCCACAGATACGCAGTATTTT
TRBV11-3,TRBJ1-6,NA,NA,CASSFPRPFF,TGTGCCAGCAGCTTCCCGCGGCCCTTCTTT
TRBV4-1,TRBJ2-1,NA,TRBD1,CASSPLQGARNYEQFF,TGCGCCAGCAGCCCATTACAGGGGGCTAGGAATTATGAGCAGTTCTTC